The 3 T cell receptor beta chains reported below all come from one sample, sequenced in a study of CD8 T cells in Susac syndrome. RNA amounts of about 0.45 to 1 ug underwent reverse transcription with random hexamers. TCRdb independently ran MiXCR on the immunoSEQ multiplex PCR reads; one entry per CDR3 protein. The sample shows 150,000 to 250,000 distinct CDR3 sequences, about 96% of them seen only once. The source material was CD4+ T cells from PBMCs. These receptors were collected from a human donor with multiple sclerosis.

This clonotype was seen only once. The chain couples TRBV12-3 or TRBV12-4 to TRBJ1-1; D unresolved. Trimming removed 6 bases at V and 3 bases at J, with 14 bases between. The CDR3 sequence is 14 residues long. The CDR3 sequence: CASRTRNEYTEAFF. DNA for the CDR3: TGTGCCAGCAGGACCCGTAATGAATACACTGAAGCTTTCTTT.

This chain connects TRBV15 to TRBJ2-7; 7 bases match TRBD1. Germline-derived CDR1 and CDR2 are LNHNV and YYDKDF (reference sequence). This CDR3 is 14 amino acids long. Trimming removed 4 bases from V and 2 bases from J; junction bases left unmatched: 5. In DNA, the CDR3 is TGTGCCACCAGCAAGGGACAGCCACCCTACGAGCAGTACTTC. Translated: CATSKGQPPYEQYF.

This clonotype showed up just a few times. The V and J genes are TRBV28 and TRBJ2-7; the D gene is possibly TRBD1 (5 bases). Germline-derived CDR1 and CDR2 are MDHEN and SYDVKM. Between the trimmed V and J ends, which lost 8 bases and 0 bases, there was a span of 11 bases. This CDR3 spans 13 amino acids. CDR3 amino acids: CASGRGSSYEQYF. The CDR3 DNA is TGTGCCAGCGGAAGGGGAAGCTCCTACGAGCAGTACTTC.